Presented here are 25 T cell receptor beta chains from one specimen sequenced in a study of blood T cell repertoires in COVID-19. TCRdb's table, derived via immunoSEQ multiplex PCR, lists solely in-frame clones and lacks some. This sample carries roughly 120,000 clones, 65% to 90% of them seen once, and the ten largest clones take more than 15%. Sequenced material: peripheral blood. These receptors all stem from a woman between 55 and 75 years old with acute or convalescent COVID-19.

Remarks on this clone: The junction departs from the called germline gene at one end, perhaps through a read error. The rearrangement uses TRBV5-4 and TRBJ2-1; TRBD2 matches 9 bases. The CDR3 spans 15 residues. The germline V gene has CDR1 SGHNT and CDR2 YYREEE (reference sequence). The CDR3 loop reads CASSLGLAGYNEQFF. Here the CDR3 DNA reads TGTGCCAGCAGTTTGGGGCTAGCGGGGTACAATGAGCAGTTCTTC.

CDR3 sequence (DNA): TGTGCCAGCTCACCACGACAGGGGCAGGTTAATTCACCCCTCCACTTT. Protein product: CASSPRQGQVNSPLHF. This chain connects TRBV18 to TRBJ1-6, with 8 nucleotides matching TRBD1. CDR1 and CDR2 from the germline V gene are KGHSH and LQKENI. J lost 6 bases, V lost 1 base, and 5 bases had no gene match. The CDR3 length is 16 residues.

The V call is TRBV7-2, the J call TRBJ2-5, with a tentative D call TRBD2 (6 bases). Germline V lookup: CDR1 SGHTA, CDR2 FQGNSA. V lost 3 bases to trimming and J lost 2 bases, with 10 bases between them. CDR3 length equals 14 residues. The CDR3 sequence: CASSLQAGQETQYF. DNA for the CDR3: TGTGCCAGCAGCTTGCAGGCGGGACAAGAGACCCAGTACTTC.

This chain links TRBV28 with TRBJ1-5, with a weak D call TRBD1 (6 bases). CDR1 MDHEN and CDR2 SYDVKM come from the germline V gene. The CDR3 contains 13 residues. V lost 7 bases and J lost 7, with 14 bases in between. The DNA for the CDR3 is TGTGCCAGCACAGGACAGTTTTTACAGCCCCAGCATTTT. This encodes CASTGQFLQPQHF.

This clone was observed at least ten times. The gene calls are TRBV9 and TRBJ2-1; 7 nucleotides match TRBD1. The CDR3 is made up of 15 amino acids. From germline, CDR1 is SGDLS and CDR2 YYNGEE. J gave up 6 bases and V 4 bases, and 10 bases lay outside the gene matches. The CDR3 DNA is TGTGCCAGCAGCCCAGACCTAGGACAGGCCAATGAGCAGTTCTTC. Its protein product is CASSPDLGQANEQFF.

This clone was seen only once. The J gene is TRBJ1-2, the V gene TRBV4-2, with 11 bases fitting TRBD1. The germline V gene has CDR1 LGHNA and CDR2 YNFKEQ. The length of the CDR3 is 17 residues. The J segment lost 5 bases and the V segment lost 3 bases, leaving 11 bases of the junction unmatched. The CDR3 spells CASSQAGPGQGGYGYTF. The CDR3 DNA sequence: TGTGCCAGCAGCCAGGCTGGGCCGGGACAGGGGGGGTATGGCTACACCTTC.

This clone was detected a few times. The V and J genes are TRBV5-4 and TRBJ2-5; 7 bases align to TRBD1. The length of the CDR3 is 13 residues. The germline CDR1 and CDR2 sequences are SGHNT and YYREEE (reference sequence). V lost 4 bases and J lost 1; bases outside the gene matches: 1. The CDR3 region has the DNA TGTGCCAGCAGCCGGGACAGCCAAGAGACCCAGTACTTC. This gives the protein CASSRDSQETQYF.

A remark on this clone: As the CDR3 is not closed by the conserved phenylalanine or tryptophan, this likely results from a read error. Because the CDR3's place on the DNA is in doubt, the DNA is left out and the CDR3 is given as listed by TCRdb. The rearrangement joins TRBV5-4 to TRBJ1-6; the D call TRBD1 from the table was never checked on the DNA. CDR1 SGHNT and CDR2 YYREEE come from the germline V gene (reference sequence). The CDR3 numbers 12 amino acids, ends counted. The CDR3 protein is CASSLETGPSQV.

The rearrangement joins TRBV19 to TRBJ1-1; D uncertain. This CDR3 is 13 amino acids long. V was shortened by 5 bases and J by 5 bases, with 12 bases between the two germline ends. Looked up from germline, CDR1 is LNHDA and CDR2 is SQIVND (reference sequence). CDR3 sequence: CASSGYSETEAFF. For the CDR3, the DNA is TGTGCCAGTAGTGGATACAGTGAAACTGAAGCTTTCTTT.

The table lists this clone with a count of one. The chain carries TRBV29-1 and TRBJ2-7; the match to TRBD1 covers 7 bases. The length of the CDR3 is 12 residues. Germline CDR1 is SQVTM and CDR2 is ANQGSEA. With V trimmed by 4 bases and J by 0 bases, 0 bases remained unmatched. The chain's CDR3 is CSVGQGSYEQYF. The CDR3 DNA reads TGCAGCGTTGGACAGGGCTCCTACGAGCAGTACTTC.

V gene TRBV5-8 combines with J gene TRBJ1-1; no definite D call. Between the trimmed V and J ends, which lost 1 base and 8 bases, there was a span of 9 bases. Per the germline V gene, CDR1 is SGHTS and CDR2 is YDEGEE. This CDR3 region has 12 residues. CDR3 sequence: CASSLLSREAFF. The CDR3, as DNA: TGTGCCAGCAGCTTGTTGAGCCGGGAAGCTTTCTTT.

About this clone: Other DNA sequences within the sample encode an identical CDR3. The genes are TRBV7-2 and TRBJ1-3, with no clear D. Trimming removed 2 bases from V and 3 bases from J, with 5 bases in between. Looked up from germline, CDR1 is SGHTA and CDR2 is FQGNSA. This CDR3 has 13 amino acids. DNA of the CDR3: TGTGCCAGCAGCTTACCAGGTGGAAACACCATATATTTT. The encoded protein is CASSLPGGNTIYF.

The rearrangement joins TRBV11-2 to TRBJ1-2; 10 bases map to TRBD1. J was trimmed by 8 bases and V by 5 bases; bases with no gene match: 5. Germline V lookup: CDR1 SGHAT, CDR2 FQNNGV. The CDR3 spans 13 residues. The CDR3 bases are TGTGCCAGCAGCCCGGGACAGGGGTCCGGCTACACCTTC. This sequence encodes CASSPGQGSGYTF. Full variable domain (outside the CDR3, taken from reference TRBV11-2 and TRBJ1-2): EAGVAQSPRYKIIEKRQSVAFWCNPISGHATLYWYQQILGQGPKLLIQFQNNGVVDDSQLPKDRFSAERLKGVDSTLKIQPAKLEDSAVYLCASSPGQGSGYTFGSGTRLTVV.

This clone has only one observation. The chain uses TRBV27 and TRBJ2-2; TRBD1 matches at 7 bases. The CDR3 has 15 residues. The germline gives CDR1 MNHEY, CDR2 SMNVEV (reference sequence). Losses at the gene ends were 2 bases for V and 5 bases for J; bases not matched to a gene: 5. This chain's CDR3 is CASSLGRGYTGELFF. In DNA, the CDR3 is TGTGCCAGCAGTTTAGGCAGGGGGTATACCGGGGAGCTGTTTTTT.

The rearrangement joins TRBV11-2 to TRBJ2-2; maybe TRBD2 (6 bases). From germline, CDR1 is SGHAT and CDR2 FQNNGV. The CDR3 is 14 residues long. Trimming shortened V by 1 base and J by 7 bases, and 10 bases separated the two germline ends. In nucleotides, the CDR3 is TGTGCCAGCAGCTTAGGGATGGGAGGCGGGGAGCTGTTTTTT. Translation gives CASSLGMGGGELFF.

The chain combines TRBV19 with TRBJ2-2, with D possibly matching TRBD2 (5 bases). Trimming removed 6 bases from V and 7 bases from J, with 21 bases in between. The CDR3 loop spans 16 amino acids. Germline V lookup: CDR1 LNHDA, CDR2 SQIVND (reference sequence). CDR3 nucleotides: TGTGCCAGTAGCCCCCTCCGGTTAGCGCGAAGCGGGGAGCTGTTTTTT. Its translation is CASSPLRLARSGELFF.

This chain links TRBV30 with TRBJ2-7; D is ambiguous. Germline loops: CDR1 GTSNPN, CDR2 SVGIG (reference sequence). The CDR3 contains 11 residues. Trimming took 7 bases from V and 2 from J, leaving 9 bases between them. For the CDR3, the DNA is TGTGCCTTCCATACAGCCTACGAGCAGTACTTC. Translating gives CAFHTAYEQYF.

The rearrangement joins TRBV10-1 to TRBJ1-5, with D tentatively TRBD1 (6 bases). V lost 4 bases to trimming and J lost 7 bases, with 11 bases between them. This CDR3 region has 13 residues. Per germline, CDR1 WNHNN and CDR2 SYGVQD (reference sequence). The CDR3 DNA follows: TGCGCCAGCAGTGCAGGGGTAGGCCAGCCCCAGCATTTT. Translation gives CASSAGVGQPQHF.

V gene TRBV7-2 combines with J gene TRBJ2-3; tentative D call: TRBD1 (5 bases). Trimming removed 2 bases from V and 0 bases from J, with 6 bases in between. Germline values: CDR1 SGHTA, CDR2 FQGNSA. The CDR3 covers 14 residues. The CDR3 protein is CASSLQGSTDTQYF. The CDR3 region has the DNA TGTGCCAGCAGCTTACAGGGTAGCACAGATACGCAGTATTTT.

This chain connects TRBV13 to TRBJ1-5; D not certain. In germline, CDR1 is PRHDT, CDR2 FYEKMQ (reference sequence). The CDR3 loop spans 15 amino acids. V was clipped by 0 bases and J by 5 bases, with 11 bases between them. CDR3 nucleotide sequence: TGTGCCAGCAGCTTAGGGGGCCCGGGAGATCAGCCCCAGCATTTT. Its protein product is CASSLGGPGDQPQHF.

The chain uses TRBV7-2 and TRBJ1-2; perhaps TRBD1 as D (5 bases). The V end lost 1 base, the J end lost 4 bases, and 13 bases lay between the germline ends. The CDR3 totals 15 residues. Germline CDR1 reads SGHTA; CDR2 reads FQGNSA. The CDR3 coding sequence is TGTGCCAGCAGCTTAGATTGGACAAGAATCTATGGCTACACCTTC. Translation gives CASSLDWTRIYGYTF.

The chain recombines TRBV28 with TRBJ2-3; 8 nucleotides match TRBD2. The V segment lost 5 bases and the J segment 4 bases; nucleotides outside the gene matches: 11. Germline values: CDR1 MDHEN, CDR2 SYDVKM. CDR3 length: 16 amino acids. Here the CDR3 DNA reads TGTGCCAGCAGTCGCGACCCGGGACTAGGATCAGATACGCAGTATTTT. Protein: CASSRDPGLGSDTQYF. The whole variable domain, filled in from reference TRBV28 and TRBJ2-3, reads DVKVTQSSRYLVKRTGEKVFLECVQDMDHENMFWYRQDPGLGLRLIYFSYDVKMKEKGDIPEGYSVSREKKERFSLILESASTNQTSMYLCASSRDPGLGSDTQYFGPGTRLTVL.

This clone rates as medium-sized. This sample includes further DNA sequences coding for the same CDR3. The V gene is TRBV4-1, the J gene TRBJ1-1; D ambiguous. Trimming took 0 bases from V and 0 from J, leaving 5 bases between them. The CDR3 consists of 14 residues. Germline CDR1 reads MGHRA; CDR2 reads YSYEKL. The CDR3 coding sequence is TGCGCCAGCAGCCAAGAATCCTTGAACACTGAAGCTTTCTTT. Protein: CASSQESLNTEAFF.

The V call is TRBV28, the J call TRBJ1-4; D call uncertain. The CDR3 length is 14 residues. Deletions cut 7 bases from V and 7 bases from J, with 16 bases between. Germline values: CDR1 MDHEN, CDR2 SYDVKM. As DNA, the CDR3 is TGTGCCAGCAATGCGGCGGGCGCAGGTGAAAAACTGTTTTTT. Amino acid sequence: CASNAAGAGEKLFF.

V usage is TRBV6-6 and J usage is TRBJ2-5, with 9 bases aligning to TRBD2. The germline CDR1 and CDR2 sequences are MNHNY and SVGAGI (reference sequence). The CDR3 has 14 residues. After removal of 2 bases from V and 6 bases from J, the junction contained 4 bases not matched to a gene. CDR3 DNA sequence: TGTGCCAGCAGTTACGCGGGGGGGCTGCAGACCCAGTACTTC. This gives the protein CASSYAGGLQTQYF.